This is a list of T cell receptor beta chains from one sample in a study of OX40 agonist ivuxolimab in advanced cancers. Sequencing was performed with immunoSEQ multiplex PCR; in TCRdb, only in-frame clones are kept and a portion is missing. The sample lists tens of thousands of clones; roughly nine tenths were seen once. Sequencing used CD4+ or CD8+ T cells sorted from blood, obtained in a trial of the OX40 agonist ivuxolimab. The receptors stem from an adult with an advanced solid tumor such as melanoma, head and neck, liver or kidney cancer. Both conserved end residues are part of each CDR3. Each record gives: clone size, J gene, V gene, D gene, CDR3 DNA, CDR3 protein. D genes are given only for firm matches. Rows give clone size only sometimes, using once, few, many, or a class for an expanded clone.

once,TRBJ2-1,TRBV5-1,NA,TGCGCCAGCAGCTTCCAGGGAATTAATGAGCAGTTCTTC,CASSFQGINEQFF
NA,TRBJ2-1,TRBV12-5,NA,TGTGCTAGTGGACTAGCCTACAATGAGCAGTTCTTC,CASGLAYNEQFF
NA,TRBJ2-3,TRBV19,NA,TGTGCCAGTAGTGTCGCCACAGGGTTTATCGGCACAGATACGCAGTATTTT,CASSVATGFIGTDTQYF
NA,TRBJ2-1,TRBV19,NA,TGTGCCAGTAGTCTGGGGACGGGCCTACCGAGCTCCTACAATGAGCAGTTCTTC,CASSLGTGLPSSYNEQFF
NA,TRBJ2-1,TRBV30,NA,TGTGCCTGGGGAAGGGGACCGGGGAATGAGCAGTTCTTC,CAWGRGPGNEQFF
NA,TRBJ1-3,TRBV25-1,NA,TGTGCCAGCAGTGGAGGAGACTCTGGAAACACCATATATTTT,CASSGGDSGNTIYF
NA,TRBJ2-2,TRBV5-4,NA,TGTGCCAGCAGCTGGGGCCCGGGGCAGGGATCAGGGGAGCTGTTTTTT,CASSWGPGQGSGELFF
NA,TRBJ1-5,TRBV2,TRBD1,TGTGCCAGCAGTGAAGTGGGACAGGGGTTAAAGCCCCAGCATTTT,CASSEVGQGLKPQHF
NA,TRBJ2-3,TRBV5-5,TRBD2,TGTGCCAGCAGCTTGGCTTTGATAGCGGGGCGCACAGATACGCAGTATTTT,CASSLALIAGRTDTQYF
NA,TRBJ2-1,TRBV4-1,TRBD2,TGCGCCAGCAGCCACCGGGGACTAGCGGGAAGGAATGAGCAGTTCTTC,CASSHRGLAGRNEQFF
NA,TRBJ2-3,TRBV7-7,NA,TGTGCCAGCAGCTTAGGAGAAGCGGGCGGCACAGATACGCAGTATTTT,CASSLGEAGGTDTQYF
NA,TRBJ2-3,TRBV23-1,TRBD1,TGCGCCAGCAGTCAATTCCCAGGGGGCGATGGCGTCACAGATACGCAGTATTTT,CASSQFPGGDGVTDTQYF
NA,TRBJ1-1,TRBV6-7,NA,TGTGCCAACTCCTACCTAGGGGAAGCTTTCTTT,CANSYLGEAFF
NA,TRBJ2-2,TRBV7-6,NA,TGTGCCAGCAGCTTAGCTGGGGGCACCGGGGAGCTGTTTTTT,CASSLAGGTGELFF
few,TRBJ2-7,TRBV5-6,NA,TGTGCCAGCAGCTTGCAGGGCGCCTACTACTACGAGCAGTACTTC,CASSLQGAYYYEQYF
NA,TRBJ2-5,TRBV30,NA,TGTGCCCTTGGAAAGAAGGGGGTGATCGAGACCCAGTACTTC,CALGKKGVIETQYF
once,TRBJ1-4,TRBV19,NA,TGTGCCAGTAGTATTAACTTGGATTTGGATGAAAAACTGTTTTTT,CASSINLDLDEKLFF
NA,TRBJ1-1,TRBV13,NA,TGTGCCAGCAGATCGCACAGAAGCCTGAACACTGAAGCTTTCTTT,CASRSHRSLNTEAFF
once,TRBJ1-5,TRBV29-1,NA,TGCAGCGTTGCAGAGGGAAACGATCAGCCCCAGCATTTT,CSVAEGNDQPQHF
NA,TRBJ1-6,TRBV27,NA,TGTGCCAGCAGTTTTGGGGAAGGGTCACCCCTCCACTTT,CASSFGEGSPLHF
NA,TRBJ1-4,TRBV28,NA,TGTGCTAGCAGTATAGAAGAAGATGAAAAACTGTTTTTT,CASSIEEDEKLFF
NA,TRBJ2-2,TRBV27,TRBD2,TGTGCCAGCAGCATTACGGGGGGAGACGGGGAGCTGTTTTTT,CASSITGGDGELFF
NA,TRBJ2-5,TRBV4-3,TRBD1,TGCGCCAGCAGCCAAGGATTTTTCGGAGACAGGGGGAAGGAGACCCAGTACTTC,CASSQGFFGDRGKETQYF
NA,TRBJ2-7,TRBV30,NA,TGTGCCTGGAGTGCTGCAGGGAACTACGAGCAGTACTTC,CAWSAAGNYEQYF
NA,TRBJ1-1,TRBV5-1,NA,TGCGCCAGCAGCAACGGGGGCACTGAAGCTTTCTTT,CASSNGGTEAFF
NA,TRBJ2-5,TRBV29-1,NA,TGCAGCGTTGGGGGGGGCGTAGAGACCCAGTACTTC,CSVGGGVETQYF
NA,TRBJ2-7,TRBV18,NA,TGTGCCAGCTCACCACTTGGTGACGAGCAGTACTTC,CASSPLGDEQYF
NA,TRBJ2-3,TRBV5-6,TRBD2,TGTGCCAGCAGCGTCGCGGGAGGGGATACGCAGTATTTT,CASSVAGGDTQYF
NA,TRBJ1-1,TRBV5-4,NA,TGTGCCAGCAGCTTGCAGAGGGGTACTGAAGCTTTCTTT,CASSLQRGTEAFF
few,TRBJ2-1,TRBV11-2,NA,TGTGCCAGCAGCTTAGCTGTCGGGAGCTCCTACAATGAGCAGTTCTTC,CASSLAVGSSYNEQFF
NA,TRBJ2-1,TRBV5-1,NA,TGCGCCAGCAGCCTGACGCGGGATGAGCAGTTCTTC,CASSLTRDEQFF
few,TRBJ2-3,TRBV25-1,TRBD2,TGTGCCAGCAGTCTGGCGGGAGTTGCAGATACGCAGTATTTT,CASSLAGVADTQYF
NA,TRBJ2-5,TRBV19,TRBD1,TGTGCCAGTAGTACCAACAGACAGGGTTGGGAGACCCAGTACTTC,CASSTNRQGWETQYF
NA,TRBJ1-5,TRBV27,TRBD1,TGTGCCAGCAGTCTAACAGGGGTGAGTCAGCCCCAGCATTTT,CASSLTGVSQPQHF
NA,TRBJ1-3,TRBV28,NA,TGTGCCAGCAGTCCCCTGAACTCTGGAAACACCATATATTTT,CASSPLNSGNTIYF
NA,TRBJ1-2,TRBV6-5,NA,TGTGCCAGCAGTTACTCCTATGGCTACACCTTC,CASSYSYGYTF
few,TRBJ1-2,TRBV4-2,NA,TGTGCCAGCAGCCAAATTTTGCCGGTCCGGACGGATGCTAACTATGGCTACACCTTC,CASSQILPVRTDANYGYTF
NA,TRBJ2-3,TRBV5-6,TRBD2,TGTGCCAGCAACCCGGGACTAGCGGGGCAGACCAGCACAGATACGCAGTATTTT,CASNPGLAGQTSTDTQYF
once,TRBJ1-1,TRBV6-5,NA,TGTGCCACCCAGTTAGGCAGAGTCACTGAAGCTTTCTTT,CATQLGRVTEAFF
once,TRBJ2-3,TRBV15,TRBD2,TGTGCCACCAGCAGATCCATTTCTGGCGGGAGGACAGATACGCAGTATTTT,CATSRSISGGRTDTQYF
NA,TRBJ2-3,TRBV6-6,NA,TGTGCCAGCAGTTACTCAGAGGCCAGGGGCGATACGCAGTATTTT,CASSYSEARGDTQYF
NA,TRBJ2-6,TRBV11-2,NA,TGTGCCAGCAGCTCACTCTCTGGGGCCAACGTCCTGACTTTC,CASSSLSGANVLTF
once,TRBJ1-2,TRBV7-2,NA,TGTGCCAGCAGCTTAGATGGGCGGGCAGGCTATGGCTACACCTTC,CASSLDGRAGYGYTF
NA,TRBJ1-1,TRBV28,TRBD1,TGTGCCAGCAGTTTTTTCGACAGGGGCGATAAAGCTTTCTTT,CASSFFDRGDKAFF
few,TRBJ2-7,TRBV7-9,NA,TGTGCCAGCAGCCCTTCCTACGAGCAGTACTTC,CASSPSYEQYF
NA,TRBJ2-4,TRBV7-2,TRBD1,TGTGCCAGCAGCCCGACAGGGTCAAACATTCAGTACTTC,CASSPTGSNIQYF